This T cell receptor (beta chain) is drawn from a study of a mutant IDH1 vaccine in newly diagnosed glioma. Regarding time point: week 5, during vaccination. In every dose of vaccine, 300 ug of mutant IDH1 20-mer peptide was given alongside topical imiquimod. Profiling relied on immunoSEQ multiplex PCR, and the TCRdb table lists in-frame clones only, not all of them. The table includes about 56,000 clones, approximately 90% detected once. About this clone itself: The target antigen is unknown.

The germline V gene has CDR1 WNHNN and CDR2 SYGVQD (reference sequence). This CDR3 has 14 amino acids. V was pared by 5 bases and J by 5 bases, with 8 bases of the junction left unmatched. The receptor comes from a woman aged 40 to 55 with glioma. Here the sequenced sample was PBMCs, taken from a glioma patient whose treatment included an IDH1 peptide vaccine. The chain joins TRBV10-1 to TRBJ2-5, with 7 bases identical to TRBD1. The CDR3 here is CASSSRTGAETQYF. CDR3 DNA sequence: TGCGCCAGCAGTTCCCGAACAGGGGCCGAGACCCAGTACTTC.